Listed here are 6 T cell receptor beta chains from one sample, sequenced in a study of cytomegalovirus exposure and HLA in healthy donors. The data were produced by immunoSEQ multiplex PCR, yet TCRdb's version contains in-frame clones alone and is incomplete. The sample shows 55,000 to 75,000 clones, almost 97% of them seen only once. Sequenced sample: PBMCs. The receptors derive from a woman aged 18-29 years in good health and CMV-seronegative.

CDR3 region: CASSPGTAVLHF. The CDR3 region has the DNA TGTGCCAGCAGCCCGGGGACAGCGGTGTTGCATTTT. This chain uses TRBV5-8 with TRBJ1-5, with 7 bases fitting TRBD1. The length of the CDR3 is 12 residues. Germline CDR1 and CDR2: SGHTS and YDEGEE. Losses at the gene ends were 4 bases for V and 15 bases for J; bases not matched to a gene: 10. The full variable domain, completed using reference TRBV5-8 and TRBJ1-5, is EAGVTQSPTHLIKTRGQQATLRCSPISGHTSVYWYQQALGLGLQFLLWYDEGEERNRGNFPPRFSGRQFPNYSSELNVNALELEDSALYLCASSPGTAVLHFGDGTRLSIL.

V is TRBV28 and J is TRBJ2-3, with a tentative D call TRBD1 (6 bases). Germline V gives CDR1 MDHEN, CDR2 SYDVKM. Between the trimmed V and J ends, which lost 5 bases and 2 bases, there was a span of 20 bases. There are 17 residues in the CDR3. CDR3 region: CASSKPAQGPYTDTQYF. As DNA, the CDR3 is TGTGCCAGCAGTAAGCCCGCACAGGGTCCTTACACAGATACGCAGTATTTT.

The chain is built from TRBV4-1 and TRBJ1-5, with D possibly TRBD1 on 5 matching bases. CDR3 size: 15 residues. Germline CDR1 MGHRA, CDR2 YSYEKL. V shed 3 bases and J shed 4 bases, with 13 bases lying between them. CDR3 in amino acids: CASSQGAGRNQPQHF. CDR3 nucleotides: TGCGCCAGCAGCCAGGGTGCGGGGCGTAATCAGCCCCAGCATTTT.

This chain connects TRBV6-6 to TRBJ2-7, with 9 bases aligning to TRBD1. CDR1 is MNHNY, CDR2 SVGAGI, per germline (reference sequence). CDR3 size: 15 residues. With V trimmed by 0 bases and J by 2 bases, 2 bases remained unmatched. As DNA, the CDR3 is TGTGCCAGCAGTTACTCCGGGACAGGGCCCTACGAGCAGTACTTC. Translated, it gives CASSYSGTGPYEQYF.

The chain combines TRBV6-1 with TRBJ2-1; a possible D gene is TRBD1 (6 bases). CDR3 length: 13 residues. Trimming removed 6 bases at V and 9 bases at J, with 15 bases between. Germline V CDR1 and CDR2: MNHNS, SASEGT. As DNA, the CDR3 is TGTGCCAGCAGCGCGGCAGGGGCTAGTGAGCAGTTCTTC. Its protein is CASSAAGASEQFF.

This clone showed up just once. A junction end diverges from the germline sequence, so it may reflect a read error. This chain connects TRBV7-6 to TRBJ1-4; D is ambiguous. Per germline, CDR1 SGHVS and CDR2 FNYEAQ. There are 16 residues in the CDR3. This CDR3 reads CGSSLKGGLGNEKLFF. CDR3 nucleotide sequence: TGTGGCAGCAGCTTGAAGGGCGGGTTGGGTAATGAAAAACTGTTTTTT.